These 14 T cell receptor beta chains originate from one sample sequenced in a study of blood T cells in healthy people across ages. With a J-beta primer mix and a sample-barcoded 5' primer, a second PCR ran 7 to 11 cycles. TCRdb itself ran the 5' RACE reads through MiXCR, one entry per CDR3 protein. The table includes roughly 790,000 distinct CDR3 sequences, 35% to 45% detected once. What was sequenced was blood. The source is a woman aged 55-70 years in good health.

The CDR3 DNA is TGTGCCTGGAGTGTTGGGACTAGCGGTTACAATGAGCAGTTCTTC. Translating gives CAWSVGTSGYNEQFF. V gene TRBV30 combines with J gene TRBJ2-1, with 11 bases fitting TRBD2. Germline V lookup: CDR1 GTSNPN, CDR2 SVGIG (reference sequence). Trimming removed 0 bases from V and 4 bases from J; junction bases left unmatched: 2. CDR3 size: 15 residues.

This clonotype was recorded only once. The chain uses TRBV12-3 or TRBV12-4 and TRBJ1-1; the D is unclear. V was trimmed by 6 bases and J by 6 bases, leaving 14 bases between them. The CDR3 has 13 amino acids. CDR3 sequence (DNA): TGTGCCAGCAGAGTTCCAATTAATTCTGAAGCTTTCTTT. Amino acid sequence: CASRVPINSEAFF.

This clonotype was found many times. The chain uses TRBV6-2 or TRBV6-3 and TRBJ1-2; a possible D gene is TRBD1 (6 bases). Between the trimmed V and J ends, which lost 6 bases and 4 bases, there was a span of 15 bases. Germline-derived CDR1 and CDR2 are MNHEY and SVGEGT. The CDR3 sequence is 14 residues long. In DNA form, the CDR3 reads TGTGCCAGCAGCCTACCTGGACAGAGCTATGGCTACACCTTC. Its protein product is CASSLPGQSYGYTF.

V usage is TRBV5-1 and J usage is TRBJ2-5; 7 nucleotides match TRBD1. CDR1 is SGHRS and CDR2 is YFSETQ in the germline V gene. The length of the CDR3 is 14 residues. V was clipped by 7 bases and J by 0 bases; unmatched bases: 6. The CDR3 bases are TGCGCCAGCGGATTCAGGGGGAACCAAGAGACCCAGTACTTC. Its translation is CASGFRGNQETQYF.

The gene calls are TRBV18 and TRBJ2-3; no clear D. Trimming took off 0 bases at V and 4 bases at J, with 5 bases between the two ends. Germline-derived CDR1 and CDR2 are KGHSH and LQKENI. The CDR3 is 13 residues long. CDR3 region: CASSPPMADTQYF. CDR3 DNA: TGTGCCAGCTCACCACCGATGGCAGATACGCAGTATTTT.

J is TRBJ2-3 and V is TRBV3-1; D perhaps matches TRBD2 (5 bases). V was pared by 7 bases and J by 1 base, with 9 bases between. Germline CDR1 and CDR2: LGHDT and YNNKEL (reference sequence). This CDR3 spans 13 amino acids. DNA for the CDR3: TGTGCCAGCAACTTCGGGGGCACAGATACGCAGTATTTT. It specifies CASNFGGTDTQYF.

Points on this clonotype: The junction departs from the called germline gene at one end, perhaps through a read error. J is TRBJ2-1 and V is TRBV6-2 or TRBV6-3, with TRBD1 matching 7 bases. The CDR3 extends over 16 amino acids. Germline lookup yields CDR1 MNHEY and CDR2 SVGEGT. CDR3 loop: CASSCDLGTAANEQFF. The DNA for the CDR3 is TGTGCCAGCAGTTGCGATTTGGGGACAGCCGCCAATGAGCAATTCTTC.

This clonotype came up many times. CDR3 sequence (DNA): TGTGCCACCAGTGTGTCAGGATCGCTCAATGAGCAGTTCTTC. It translates to CATSVSGSLNEQFF. The chain links TRBV24-1 to TRBJ2-1; D remains unclear. Germline V gene data show CDR1 as KGHDR and CDR2 as SFDVKD. Trimming removed 5 bases from V and 6 bases from J, with 13 bases in between. CDR3 length: 14 residues.

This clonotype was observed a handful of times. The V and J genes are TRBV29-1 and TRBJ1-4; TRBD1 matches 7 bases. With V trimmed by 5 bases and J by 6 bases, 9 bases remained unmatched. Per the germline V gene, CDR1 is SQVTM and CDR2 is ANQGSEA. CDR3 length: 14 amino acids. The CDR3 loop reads CSVSRQGRDEKLFF. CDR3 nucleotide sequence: TGCAGCGTTTCCCGACAGGGTCGGGATGAAAAACTGTTTTTT.

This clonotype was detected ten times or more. This CDR3 reads CAHPGGTEFF. The CDR3 DNA reads TGTGCCCACCCCGGCGGGACAGAGTTCTTC. The V gene is TRBV12-3 or TRBV12-4, the J gene TRBJ2-1; a possible D gene is TRBD1 (7 bases). V was clipped by 11 bases and J by 14 bases, with 16 bases between them. The CDR3 extends over 10 amino acids.

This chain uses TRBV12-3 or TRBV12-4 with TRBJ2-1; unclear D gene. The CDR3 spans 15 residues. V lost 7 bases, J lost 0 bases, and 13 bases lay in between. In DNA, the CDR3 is TGTGCCAGCAATCCCCTCCCGAGCTCCTACAATGAGCAGTTCTTC. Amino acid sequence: CASNPLPSSYNEQFF.

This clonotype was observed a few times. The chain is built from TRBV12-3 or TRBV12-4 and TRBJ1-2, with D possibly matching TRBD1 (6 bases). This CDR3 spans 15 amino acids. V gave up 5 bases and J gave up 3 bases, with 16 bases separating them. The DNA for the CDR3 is TGTGCCAGCAGTCCCGGGGGCAGGACCTACTATGGCTACACCTTC. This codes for CASSPGGRTYYGYTF.

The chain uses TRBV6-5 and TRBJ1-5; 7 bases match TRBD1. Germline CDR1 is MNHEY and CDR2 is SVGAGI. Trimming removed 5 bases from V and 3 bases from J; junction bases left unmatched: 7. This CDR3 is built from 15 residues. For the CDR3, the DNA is TGTGCCAGCAGTCCCGGGGACAGTCTCAATCAGCCCCAGCATTTT. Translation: CASSPGDSLNQPQHF.

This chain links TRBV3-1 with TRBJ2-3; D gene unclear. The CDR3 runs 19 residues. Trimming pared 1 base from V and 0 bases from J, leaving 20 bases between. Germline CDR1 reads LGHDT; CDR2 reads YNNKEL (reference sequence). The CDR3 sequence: CASSQVAPNPVASTDTQYF. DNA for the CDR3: TGTGCCAGCAGCCAAGTTGCCCCTAACCCTGTCGCTAGCACAGATACGCAGTATTTT.